Shown below are 29 T cell receptor beta chains from a single sample sequenced in a study of T cell clonotyping in hematopoietic cell transplantation. TCRdb's copy holds only in-frame clones and misses some; the assay was immunoSEQ multiplex PCR. The table shows some 30,000 clones, with around 80% occurring only once. The time point here: recipient sample about 28 days before transplant, after cytoreduction. The material was peripheral blood mononuclear cells, obtained before stem cell transplant. The receptors here all came from a woman between 25 and 40 years old with chronic myeloid leukemia. Some clones in this sample may be carry-over from other donors' samples.

The chain is built from TRBV4-2 and TRBJ1-1; D is uncertain. Looked up from germline, CDR1 is LGHNA and CDR2 is YNFKEQ. Trimming left V 0 bases short and J 4 bases short, with 12 bases between. The CDR3 has 15 residues. DNA of the CDR3: TGTGCCAGCAGCCAAGACCTGGCGGTCACCACTGAAGCTTTCTTT. The encoded protein is CASSQDLAVTTEAFF.

This clone was picked up a small number of times. One end of the junction is discordant with germline, which a read error may explain. This sequence joins TRBV7-7 and TRBJ2-3; D is uncertain. CDR3 length: 15 amino acids. CDR1 SSHAT and CDR2 FNYEAQ come from the germline V gene (reference sequence). The CDR3, as DNA: TGTGCTAGCAGCTTAGGTACCTCCGGTTCTACGGAGCAGTATTTT. This sequence encodes CASSLGTSGSTEQYF.

The chain carries TRBV15 and TRBJ1-5; D not resolved. Germline lookup yields CDR1 LNHNV and CDR2 YYDKDF (reference sequence). The CDR3 extends over 12 amino acids. Trimming removed 1 base from V and 7 bases from J, with 5 bases in between. The DNA of the CDR3 is TGTGCCACCAGCAGAGTGGGGCAGCCCCAGCATTTT. Its protein product is CATSRVGQPQHF. The whole variable domain, remainder taken from reference TRBV15 and TRBJ1-5, is DAMVIQNPRYQVTQFGKPVTLSCSQTLNHNVMYWYQQKSSQAPKLLFHYYDKDFNNEADTPDNFQSRRPNTSFCFLDIRSPGLGDTAMYLCATSRVGQPQHFGDGTRLSIL.

This chain connects TRBV6-1 to TRBJ2-3, with D possibly being TRBD1 or TRBD2 (5 bases each). There are 14 residues in the CDR3. V was cut by 1 base and J by 5 bases, with 10 bases left in between. CDR1 is MNHNS, CDR2 SASEGT, per germline. CDR3 DNA: TGTGCCAGCAGTGAAGGAGGGGCAAAAGATACGCAGTATTTT. It codes for CASSEGGAKDTQYF.

V is TRBV27 and J is TRBJ2-7; D unresolved. This CDR3 region has 16 residues. CDR1 is MNHEY and CDR2 is SMNVEV in the germline V gene (reference sequence). With 2 bases removed from V and 2 bases from J, the gap between germline ends came to 16 bases. The CDR3 reads CASSLSTEWGTYEQYF. The DNA of the CDR3 is TGTGCCAGCAGTTTAAGTACCGAGTGGGGAACCTACGAGCAGTACTTC.

The rearrangement uses TRBV7-3 and TRBJ2-3, with D perhaps matching TRBD2 (6 bases). The CDR3 has 16 amino acids. Trimming stripped 5 bases from V and 0 bases from J, with 15 bases between. CDR1 is SGHTA, CDR2 FQGTGA, per germline. CDR3 DNA: TGTGCCAGCAGCGCCGGGAGTTTTTATAGCACAGATACGCAGTATTTT. As protein: CASSAGSFYSTDTQYF.

This clone was recorded only once. The J gene is TRBJ1-5, the V gene TRBV7-2; 8 bases align to TRBD1. The CDR3 is made up of 15 amino acids. Germline V gives CDR1 SGHTA, CDR2 FQGNSA. The J segment lost 1 base and the V segment lost 4 bases, leaving 3 bases of the junction unmatched. This CDR3 is CASSSNRGSNQPQHF. CDR3 DNA: TGTGCCAGCAGCTCGAACAGGGGGAGCAATCAGCCCCAGCATTTT.

In the case of this clone: Within the sample, other DNA sequences also encode this same CDR3. The chain is built from TRBV20-1 and TRBJ1-2; tentatively, D is TRBD1 (5 bases). Germline V gene lookup returns CDR1 DFQATT and CDR2 SNEGSKA (reference sequence). Trimming stripped 0 bases from V and 8 bases from J, with 7 bases between. The CDR3 sequence is 11 residues long. CDR3 in amino acids: CSARDRGGYTF. In nucleotides, the CDR3 is TGCAGTGCTAGAGATAGGGGCGGCTACACCTTC.

The V gene is TRBV6-5, the J gene TRBJ1-2; TRBD1 is a possible D gene (6 bases). The CDR3 consists of 15 residues. Trimming took 9 bases from V and 0 from J, leaving 17 bases between them. CDR1 MNHEY and CDR2 SVGAGI come from the germline V gene. The CDR3 nucleotides are TGTGCCAGTACGGACGGGGGCCTCACTAACTATGGCTACACCTTC. Translating it yields CASTDGGLTNYGYTF.

This chain connects TRBV6-4 to TRBJ2-2, with a weak D call TRBD1 (6 bases). V dropped 4 bases and J dropped 5 bases, with 11 bases sitting between them. The CDR3 runs 14 residues. The germline V gene encodes CDR1 MRHNA and CDR2 SNTAGT. CDR3 in DNA: TGTGCCAGCAGTGTCTTGACAGGAACCGGGGAGCTGTTTTTT. Its translation: CASSVLTGTGELFF.

This chain connects TRBV4-2 to TRBJ1-4, with 7 bases fitting TRBD1. CDR3 size: 16 residues. V shed 5 bases and J 6 bases; nucleotides not matched to a gene: 12. CDR1 is LGHNA and CDR2 is YNFKEQ in the germline V gene. CDR3 residues: CASSTQPGTAYEKLFF. In DNA, the CDR3 is TGTGCCAGCAGCACCCAACCCGGGACAGCCTATGAAAAACTGTTTTTT.

The chain combines TRBV7-2 with TRBJ1-6; D gene uncertain. Trimming stripped 5 bases from V and 9 bases from J, with 11 bases between. Germline V gives CDR1 SGHTA, CDR2 FQGNSA. This CDR3 spans 13 amino acids. The CDR3 nucleotides are TGTGCCAGCAGCCGCCCCGATGGTTCACCCCTCCACTTT. Translated, it gives CASSRPDGSPLHF. Drawing the rest from reference TRBV7-2 and TRBJ1-6, the complete variable domain is GAGVSQSPSNKVTEKGKDVELRCDPISGHTALYWYRQSLGQGLEFLIYFQGNSAPDKSGLPSDRFSAERTGGSVSTLTIQRTQQEDSAVYLCASSRPDGSPLHFGNGTRLTVT.

This clone was seen once. The chain has TRBV2 and TRBJ1-2; 8 bases match TRBD1. Germline CDR1 is SNHLY and CDR2 is FYNNEI. The CDR3 covers 17 residues. Germline trimming cut 3 bases from V and 1 base from J; bases unmatched to any gene: 10. CDR3 DNA: TGTGCCAGCAGTGAGAGAAGACAGGGGACGATTAACTATGGCTACACCTTC. Its protein is CASSERRQGTINYGYTF.

The rearrangement joins TRBV5-1 to TRBJ2-2, with 7 bases that match TRBD1. Germline loops: CDR1 SGHRS, CDR2 YFSETQ. The V segment lost 2 bases and the J segment 6 bases; nucleotides outside the gene matches: 10. There are 16 residues in the CDR3. The CDR3 reads CASSLSPTGLSGELFF. In nucleotides, the CDR3 is TGCGCCAGCAGCTTATCCCCGACAGGGCTCTCCGGGGAGCTGTTTTTT.

The chain has TRBV4-2 and TRBJ1-2; tentatively, D is TRBD1 (6 bases). This CDR3 has 15 residues. V lost 1 base and J 8 bases, leaving 17 bases between the germline ends. Looked up from germline, CDR1 is LGHNA and CDR2 is YNFKEQ. CDR3 coding DNA: TGTGCCAGCAGCCAAGCCTCCGACAGGCCCGCCGGCTACACCTTC. This codes for CASSQASDRPAGYTF.

This rearrangement joins TRBV19 to TRBJ1-4, with 8 positions matching TRBD1. V shed 5 bases, J shed 1 base, and the junction held 9 bases outside the gene matches. The CDR3 runs 17 residues. The V gene's germline CDR1 is LNHDA and CDR2 SQIVND (reference sequence). CDR3 nucleotide sequence: TGTGCCAGTAGTCTACTCAGGGGGCGCGGAACTAATGAAAAACTGTTTTTT. Residues: CASSLLRGRGTNEKLFF.

This clone was recorded once. This CDR3 reads CASSSGSWATDTQYF. As DNA, the CDR3 is TGTGCCAGTAGTAGCGGGTCGTGGGCGACAGATACGCAGTATTTT. The chain is built from TRBV19 and TRBJ2-3; a possible D gene is TRBD2 (5 bases). Per germline, CDR1 LNHDA and CDR2 SQIVND (reference sequence). This CDR3 contains 15 residues. The V and J ends lost 4 bases and 3 bases respectively, with 14 bases between them.

This clone was seen a handful of times. This rearrangement joins TRBV6-6 to TRBJ1-3; D not certain. CDR1 and CDR2 (germline): MNHNY, SVGAGI (reference sequence). The CDR3 has 12 amino acids. The germline V and J ends were trimmed by 5 bases and 4 bases, with 6 bases remaining between them. The CDR3 sequence is CASSLAGNTIYF. CDR3 in DNA: TGTGCCAGCAGTCTCGCGGGAAACACCATATATTTT.

This clone occurred once. The DNA of the CDR3 is TGTGCCAGCAGCCAAGACTCGAAAGGAACAGATACGCAGTATTTT. Residues: CASSQDSKGTDTQYF. This rearrangement joins TRBV4-2 to TRBJ2-3, with D hard to call. Germline V gene lookup returns CDR1 LGHNA and CDR2 YNFKEQ. The CDR3 has 15 amino acids. Trimming took 0 bases from V and 3 from J, leaving 10 bases between them.

The J gene is TRBJ1-2, the V gene TRBV29-1; no clear D gene. Trimming took 4 bases from V and 1 from J, leaving 13 bases between them. CDR3 length: 14 amino acids. The germline V gene encodes CDR1 SQVTM and CDR2 ANQGSEA. The CDR3 protein is CSVGNGRINYGYTF. CDR3 bases: TGCAGCGTTGGGAATGGACGGATTAACTATGGCTACACCTTC.

Judged by abundance, this clone is medium-sized. The CDR3 reads CASSDPRGTGELFF. The CDR3 region has the DNA TGTGCCAGCAGTGACCCTAGGGGGACCGGGGAGCTGTTTTTT. This rearrangement joins TRBV6-6 to TRBJ2-2; D may be TRBD1 (6 bases). V shed 5 bases and J shed 5 bases, with 12 bases lying between them. The CDR3 extends over 14 amino acids. The germline V gene has CDR1 MNHNY and CDR2 SVGAGI (reference sequence).

This clone was recorded only once. The chain couples TRBV29-1 to TRBJ2-1; TRBD1 aligns across 7 bases. Germline assignment: CDR1 SQVTM and CDR2 ANQGSEA. The CDR3 loop spans 12 amino acids. Trimming cost V 8 bases and J 7 bases; bases outside gene matches: 8. In DNA, the CDR3 is TGCAGCTTTTCGGGACAGCCAAATGAGCAGTTCTTC. Translation gives CSFSGQPNEQFF.

This chain uses TRBV14 with TRBJ1-2; D uncertain. The V end lost 0 bases, the J end lost 4 bases, and 6 bases lay between the germline ends. CDR1 and CDR2 (germline): SGHDN, FVKESK. The CDR3 contains 13 residues. CDR3 DNA sequence: TGTGCCAGCAGCCAAGACCCCGGCTATGGCTACACCTTC. It translates to CASSQDPGYGYTF.

The J gene is TRBJ2-1, the V gene TRBV7-6; D ambiguous. Trimming took off 2 bases at V and 7 bases at J, with 3 bases between the two ends. Germline V gene data show CDR1 as SGHVS and CDR2 as FNYEAQ. The CDR3 length is 11 residues. The DNA for the CDR3 is TGTGCCAGCAGCTTAAGGAATGAGCAGTTCTTC. Protein product: CASSLRNEQFF. The full variable domain, with the rest looked up from reference TRBV7-6 and TRBJ2-1, is GAGVSQSPRYKVTKRGQDVALRCDPISGHVSLYWYRQALGQGPEFLTYFNYEAQQDKSGLPNDRFSAERPEGSISTLTIQRTEQRDSAMYRCASSLRNEQFFGPGTRLTVL.

The CDR3 sequence: CASSVSRTVAQNTQYF. The CDR3 DNA reads TGTGCCAGCAGCGTGTCTCGGACAGTCGCACAGAATACGCAGTATTTT. The V call is TRBV9, the J call TRBJ2-3, with D tentatively TRBD1 (6 bases). Per the germline V gene, CDR1 is SGDLS and CDR2 is YYNGEE. The CDR3 covers 16 residues. With 2 bases removed from V and 7 bases from J, the gap between germline ends came to 20 bases.

V is TRBV5-1 and J is TRBJ2-5; 9 positions agree with TRBD2. The CDR3 sequence is 16 residues long. CDR1 is SGHRS, CDR2 YFSETQ, per germline. Unmatched junction bases numbered 12, after V lost 4 bases and J lost 5 bases. As DNA, the CDR3 is TGCGCCAGCAGCGACCCCGAAGCGGGGGGTGGGGAGACCCAGTACTTC. Amino acids: CASSDPEAGGGETQYF. Supplemented by reference TRBV5-1 and TRBJ2-5, the full variable domain reads KAGVTQTPRYLIKTRGQQVTLSCSPISGHRSVSWYQQTPGQGLQFLFEYFSETQRNKGNFPGRFSGRQFSNSRSEMNVSTLELGDSALYLCASSDPEAGGGETQYFGPGTRLLVL.

This chain links TRBV6-5 with TRBJ1-3, with unresolved D. The V gene lost 2 bases and the J gene lost 0 bases, with 8 bases spanning the gap. Germline values: CDR1 MNHEY, CDR2 SVGAGI. This CDR3 comprises 15 residues. CDR3 region: CASSYRGNSGNTIYF. Here the CDR3 DNA reads TGTGCCAGCAGTTACCGTGGAAACTCTGGAAACACCATATATTTT.

This rearrangement joins TRBV30 to TRBJ1-2; no reliable D call. The CDR3 has 13 amino acids. Germline V lookup: CDR1 GTSNPN, CDR2 SVGIG (reference sequence). The V gene lost 4 bases and the J gene lost 6 bases, with 15 bases spanning the gap. This CDR3 is CAWIEGLVDGYTF. DNA of the CDR3: TGTGCCTGGATTGAAGGGTTGGTCGATGGCTACACCTTC.

This clone was recorded only once. The V call is TRBV5-1, the J call TRBJ1-3; D gene uncertain. From germline, CDR1 is SGHRS and CDR2 YFSETQ. With 4 bases removed from V and 0 bases from J, the gap between germline ends came to 14 bases. This CDR3 is 16 amino acids long. CDR3: CASSLNEGRSGNTIYF. Here the CDR3 DNA reads TGCGCCAGCAGCCTGAATGAGGGCCGCTCTGGAAACACCATATATTTT.